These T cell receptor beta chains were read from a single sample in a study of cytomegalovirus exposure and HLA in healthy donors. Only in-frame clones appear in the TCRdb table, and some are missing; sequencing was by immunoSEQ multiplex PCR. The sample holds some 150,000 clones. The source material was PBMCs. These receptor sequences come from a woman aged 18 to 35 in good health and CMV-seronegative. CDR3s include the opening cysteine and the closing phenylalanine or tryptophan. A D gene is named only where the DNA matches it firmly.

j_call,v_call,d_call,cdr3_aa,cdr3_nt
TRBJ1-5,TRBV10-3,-,CAISESGGRRNQPQHF,TGTGCCATCAGTGAGTCGGGGGGTCGTAGGAATCAGCCCCAGCATTTT
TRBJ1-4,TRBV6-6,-,CASTPANEKLFF,TGTGCCAGCACCCCGGCTAATGAAAAACTGTTTTTT
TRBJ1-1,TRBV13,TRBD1,CASSLFSSGGQGDPEAFF,TGTGCCAGCAGCTTATTTTCGAGTGGTGGACAGGGGGACCCTGAAGCTTTCTTT
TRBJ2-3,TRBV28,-,CASSSDSSSTDTQYF,TGTGCCAGCAGTTCGGACAGTTCCAGCACAGATACGCAGTATTTT
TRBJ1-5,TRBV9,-,CASSAAAGGNQPQHF,TGTGCCAGCAGCGCAGCAGCGGGGGGCAATCAGCCCCAGCATTTT
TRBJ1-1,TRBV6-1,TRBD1,CASSRDSLNTEAFF,TGTGCCAGCAGTAGGGACAGTTTGAACACTGAAGCTTTCTTT
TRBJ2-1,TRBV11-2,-,CASSSPASGAQFF,TGTGCCAGCAGCTCGCCGGCCAGTGGGGCGCAGTTCTTC
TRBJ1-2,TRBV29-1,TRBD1,CSAETGGTSYGYTF,TGCAGCGCTGAAACAGGGGGCACCTCCTATGGCTACACCTTC
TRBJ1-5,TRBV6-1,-,CASSEVFGVSSTPQHF,TGTGCCAGCAGTGAAGTTTTCGGGGTGAGCAGCACGCCCCAGCATTTT
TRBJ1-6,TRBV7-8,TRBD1,CASSPLAGGVRPLHF,TGTGCCAGCAGCCCCCTGGCAGGGGGCGTACGTCCCCTCCACTTT
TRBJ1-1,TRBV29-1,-,CSVITGLGTEAFF,TGCAGCGTGATCACAGGGTTGGGCACTGAAGCTTTCTTT
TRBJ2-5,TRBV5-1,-,CASSLGIGARKETQYF,TGCGCCAGCAGCTTGGGTATTGGGGCGCGCAAAGAGACCCAGTACTTC
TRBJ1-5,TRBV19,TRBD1,CASQDRAYQPQHF,TGTGCCAGTCAGGACAGGGCCTATCAGCCCCAGCATTTT
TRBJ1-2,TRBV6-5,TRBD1,CASSYDRAYGYTF,TGTGCCAGCAGTTATGACAGGGCCTATGGCTACACCTTC
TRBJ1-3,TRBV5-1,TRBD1,CASSAGDRTRNTIYF,TGCGCCAGCAGCGCCGGGGACAGGACCAGAAACACCATATATTTT
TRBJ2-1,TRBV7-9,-,CASSPYNEQFF,TGTGCCAGCAGCCCTTACAATGAGCAGTTCTTC
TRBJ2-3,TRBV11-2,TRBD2,CASSYPTSGTHTDTQYF,TGTGCCAGCAGCTACCCGACTAGCGGGACCCACACAGATACGCAGTATTTT
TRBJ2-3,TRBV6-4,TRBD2,CASSKTSGSTDTQYF,TGTGCCAGCAGCAAGACTAGCGGGAGCACAGATACGCAGTATTTT
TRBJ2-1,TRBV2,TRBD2,CASSVREALYNEQFF,TGTGCCAGCAGTGTGCGGGAGGCCCTCTACAATGAGCAGTTCTTC
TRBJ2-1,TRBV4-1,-,CASSLRGSYNEQFF,TGCGCCAGCAGCCTAAGGGGCTCCTACAATGAGCAGTTCTTC
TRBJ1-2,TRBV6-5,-,CASSYTRQTHNYGYTF,TGTGCCAGCAGTTACACCCGACAGACTCATAACTATGGCTACACCTTC
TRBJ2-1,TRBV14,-,CASSLRGEQFF,TGTGCCAGCAGCTTGCGGGGTGAGCAGTTCTTC
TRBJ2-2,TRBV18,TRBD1,CASSPSMPDRVGGTGELFF,TGTGCCAGCTCACCCTCAATGCCGGACAGGGTCGGGGGCACCGGGGAGCTGTTTTTT
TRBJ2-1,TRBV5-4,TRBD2,CASSLPLAGDRNEQFF,TGTGCCAGCAGCTTGCCACTAGCGGGAGACCGCAATGAGCAGTTCTTC
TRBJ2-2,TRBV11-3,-,CASSLVSTNTGELFF,TGTGCCAGCAGCTTAGTGTCAACGAACACCGGGGAGCTGTTTTTT
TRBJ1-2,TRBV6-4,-,CASSDPRTVGYTF,TGTGCCAGCAGTGACCCTAGGACAGTTGGCTACACCTTC
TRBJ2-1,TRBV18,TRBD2,CASSEVASGNNEQFF,TGTGCCAGCTCAGAGGTGGCTAGCGGGAACAATGAGCAGTTCTTC
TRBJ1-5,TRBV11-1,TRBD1,CASSLRGIDRVQGKQPQHF,TGTGCCAGCAGCTTAAGGGGTATCGACAGGGTACAAGGGAAGCAGCCCCAGCATTTT
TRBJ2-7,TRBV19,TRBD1,CASSLRQGYEQYF,TGTGCCAGTAGCCTTCGACAGGGCTACGAGCAGTACTTC
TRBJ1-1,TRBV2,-,CASSVSGMNTEAFF,TGTGCCAGCAGTGTGTCCGGGATGAACACTGAAGCTTTCTTT
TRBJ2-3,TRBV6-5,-,CASSYEHQAADTQYF,TGTGCCAGCAGTTACGAGCACCAGGCCGCAGATACGCAGTATTTT
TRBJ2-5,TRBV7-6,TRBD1,CASSLALRTGEETQYF,TGTGCCAGCAGCTTAGCGCTAAGGACAGGGGAAGAGACCCAGTACTTC
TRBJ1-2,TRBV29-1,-,CSVDGRGYGYTF,TGCAGCGTTGACGGTAGGGGCTATGGCTACACCTTC
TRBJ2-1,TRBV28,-,CASTKVGGYNEQFF,TGTGCCAGCACAAAGGTGGGGGGCTACAATGAGCAGTTCTTC
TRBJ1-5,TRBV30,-,CAWIYHRARWKGLNQPQHF,TGTGCCTGGATATATCACAGGGCCAGGTGGAAGGGCCTGAATCAGCCCCAGCATTTT
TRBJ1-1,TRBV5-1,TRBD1,CASSLDRGGTEAFF,TGCGCCAGCAGCTTGGACAGGGGGGGAACTGAAGCTTTCTTT
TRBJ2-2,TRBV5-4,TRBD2,CASSLVRTSLSGELFF,TGTGCCAGCAGCTTGGTCCGGACTAGCTTGTCCGGGGAGCTGTTTTTT
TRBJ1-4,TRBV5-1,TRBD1,CASSLEGQRSEKLFF,TGCGCCAGCAGCTTGGAGGGACAGAGAAGTGAAAAACTGTTTTTT
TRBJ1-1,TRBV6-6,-,CASSTRAAGVQAFF,TGTGCCAGCAGTACCAGGGCAGCGGGCGTCCAAGCTTTCTTT
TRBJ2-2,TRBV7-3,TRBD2,CASRAGLANTGELFF,TGTGCCAGCAGGGCGGGACTAGCGAACACCGGGGAGCTGTTTTTT
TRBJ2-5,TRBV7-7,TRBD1,CASSLGQQETQYF,TGTGCTAGCAGCTTGGGACAGCAAGAGACCCAGTACTTC
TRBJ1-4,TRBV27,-,CASLPNYDRLEKLFF,TGTGCCAGCCTTCCCAATTATGACAGACTTGAAAAACTGTTTTTT
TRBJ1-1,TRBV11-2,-,CASSFSGGENTEAFF,TGTGCCAGCAGCTTCTCGGGGGGAGAGAACACTGAAGCTTTCTTT
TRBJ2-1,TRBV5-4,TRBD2,CASSFTSGSSYNEQFF,TGTGCCAGCAGCTTTACTAGCGGGAGCTCCTACAATGAGCAGTTCTTC
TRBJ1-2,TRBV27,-,CASSLSAGTNYGYTF,TGTGCCAGCAGTTTATCTGCGGGTACAAACTATGGCTACACCTTC
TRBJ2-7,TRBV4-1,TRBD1,CASSQPEDRGGLDEQYF,TGCGCCAGCAGCCAACCAGAAGACAGGGGTGGTTTAGACGAGCAGTACTTC
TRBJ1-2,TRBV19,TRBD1,CASKDLGLDRVGGYTF,TGTGCCAGTAAAGACTTAGGACTGGACAGGGTCGGTGGCTACACCTTC
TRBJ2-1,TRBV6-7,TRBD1,CASSYTGESPNEQFF,TGTGCCAGCAGTTACACAGGGGAGTCCCCCAATGAGCAGTTCTTC
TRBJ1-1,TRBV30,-,CAWSPSPGVNTEAFF,TGTGCCTGGAGTCCATCCCCGGGAGTGAACACTGAAGCTTTCTTT
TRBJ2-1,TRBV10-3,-,CAISESSRGISNEQFF,TGTGCCATCAGTGAGTCGAGCAGGGGTATTTCCAATGAGCAGTTCTTC
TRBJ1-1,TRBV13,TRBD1,CASSPNRDRGQNTEAFF,TGTGCCAGCAGCCCTAACCGGGACAGGGGGCAAAACACTGAAGCTTTCTTT
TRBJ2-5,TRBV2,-,CASSTLVAQYF,TGTGCCAGCAGTACACTAGTCGCGCAGTACTTC
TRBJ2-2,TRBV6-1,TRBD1,CASNLDRAAGELFF,TGTGCCAGCAATTTGGACAGGGCCGCCGGGGAGCTGTTTTTT